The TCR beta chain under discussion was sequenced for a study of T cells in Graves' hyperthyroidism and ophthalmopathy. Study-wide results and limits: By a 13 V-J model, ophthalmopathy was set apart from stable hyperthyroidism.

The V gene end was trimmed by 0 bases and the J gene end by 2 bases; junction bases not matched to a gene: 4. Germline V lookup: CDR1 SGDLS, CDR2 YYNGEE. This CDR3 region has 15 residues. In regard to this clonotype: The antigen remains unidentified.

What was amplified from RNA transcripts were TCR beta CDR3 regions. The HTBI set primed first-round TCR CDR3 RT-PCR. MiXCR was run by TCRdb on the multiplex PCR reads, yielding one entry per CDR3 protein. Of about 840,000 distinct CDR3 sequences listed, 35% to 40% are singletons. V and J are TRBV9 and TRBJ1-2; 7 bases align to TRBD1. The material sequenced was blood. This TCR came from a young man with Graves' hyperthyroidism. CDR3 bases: TGTGCCAGCAGCGTAGACGTGGGACAGAACTATGGCTACACCTTC. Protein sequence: CASSVDVGQNYGYTF.